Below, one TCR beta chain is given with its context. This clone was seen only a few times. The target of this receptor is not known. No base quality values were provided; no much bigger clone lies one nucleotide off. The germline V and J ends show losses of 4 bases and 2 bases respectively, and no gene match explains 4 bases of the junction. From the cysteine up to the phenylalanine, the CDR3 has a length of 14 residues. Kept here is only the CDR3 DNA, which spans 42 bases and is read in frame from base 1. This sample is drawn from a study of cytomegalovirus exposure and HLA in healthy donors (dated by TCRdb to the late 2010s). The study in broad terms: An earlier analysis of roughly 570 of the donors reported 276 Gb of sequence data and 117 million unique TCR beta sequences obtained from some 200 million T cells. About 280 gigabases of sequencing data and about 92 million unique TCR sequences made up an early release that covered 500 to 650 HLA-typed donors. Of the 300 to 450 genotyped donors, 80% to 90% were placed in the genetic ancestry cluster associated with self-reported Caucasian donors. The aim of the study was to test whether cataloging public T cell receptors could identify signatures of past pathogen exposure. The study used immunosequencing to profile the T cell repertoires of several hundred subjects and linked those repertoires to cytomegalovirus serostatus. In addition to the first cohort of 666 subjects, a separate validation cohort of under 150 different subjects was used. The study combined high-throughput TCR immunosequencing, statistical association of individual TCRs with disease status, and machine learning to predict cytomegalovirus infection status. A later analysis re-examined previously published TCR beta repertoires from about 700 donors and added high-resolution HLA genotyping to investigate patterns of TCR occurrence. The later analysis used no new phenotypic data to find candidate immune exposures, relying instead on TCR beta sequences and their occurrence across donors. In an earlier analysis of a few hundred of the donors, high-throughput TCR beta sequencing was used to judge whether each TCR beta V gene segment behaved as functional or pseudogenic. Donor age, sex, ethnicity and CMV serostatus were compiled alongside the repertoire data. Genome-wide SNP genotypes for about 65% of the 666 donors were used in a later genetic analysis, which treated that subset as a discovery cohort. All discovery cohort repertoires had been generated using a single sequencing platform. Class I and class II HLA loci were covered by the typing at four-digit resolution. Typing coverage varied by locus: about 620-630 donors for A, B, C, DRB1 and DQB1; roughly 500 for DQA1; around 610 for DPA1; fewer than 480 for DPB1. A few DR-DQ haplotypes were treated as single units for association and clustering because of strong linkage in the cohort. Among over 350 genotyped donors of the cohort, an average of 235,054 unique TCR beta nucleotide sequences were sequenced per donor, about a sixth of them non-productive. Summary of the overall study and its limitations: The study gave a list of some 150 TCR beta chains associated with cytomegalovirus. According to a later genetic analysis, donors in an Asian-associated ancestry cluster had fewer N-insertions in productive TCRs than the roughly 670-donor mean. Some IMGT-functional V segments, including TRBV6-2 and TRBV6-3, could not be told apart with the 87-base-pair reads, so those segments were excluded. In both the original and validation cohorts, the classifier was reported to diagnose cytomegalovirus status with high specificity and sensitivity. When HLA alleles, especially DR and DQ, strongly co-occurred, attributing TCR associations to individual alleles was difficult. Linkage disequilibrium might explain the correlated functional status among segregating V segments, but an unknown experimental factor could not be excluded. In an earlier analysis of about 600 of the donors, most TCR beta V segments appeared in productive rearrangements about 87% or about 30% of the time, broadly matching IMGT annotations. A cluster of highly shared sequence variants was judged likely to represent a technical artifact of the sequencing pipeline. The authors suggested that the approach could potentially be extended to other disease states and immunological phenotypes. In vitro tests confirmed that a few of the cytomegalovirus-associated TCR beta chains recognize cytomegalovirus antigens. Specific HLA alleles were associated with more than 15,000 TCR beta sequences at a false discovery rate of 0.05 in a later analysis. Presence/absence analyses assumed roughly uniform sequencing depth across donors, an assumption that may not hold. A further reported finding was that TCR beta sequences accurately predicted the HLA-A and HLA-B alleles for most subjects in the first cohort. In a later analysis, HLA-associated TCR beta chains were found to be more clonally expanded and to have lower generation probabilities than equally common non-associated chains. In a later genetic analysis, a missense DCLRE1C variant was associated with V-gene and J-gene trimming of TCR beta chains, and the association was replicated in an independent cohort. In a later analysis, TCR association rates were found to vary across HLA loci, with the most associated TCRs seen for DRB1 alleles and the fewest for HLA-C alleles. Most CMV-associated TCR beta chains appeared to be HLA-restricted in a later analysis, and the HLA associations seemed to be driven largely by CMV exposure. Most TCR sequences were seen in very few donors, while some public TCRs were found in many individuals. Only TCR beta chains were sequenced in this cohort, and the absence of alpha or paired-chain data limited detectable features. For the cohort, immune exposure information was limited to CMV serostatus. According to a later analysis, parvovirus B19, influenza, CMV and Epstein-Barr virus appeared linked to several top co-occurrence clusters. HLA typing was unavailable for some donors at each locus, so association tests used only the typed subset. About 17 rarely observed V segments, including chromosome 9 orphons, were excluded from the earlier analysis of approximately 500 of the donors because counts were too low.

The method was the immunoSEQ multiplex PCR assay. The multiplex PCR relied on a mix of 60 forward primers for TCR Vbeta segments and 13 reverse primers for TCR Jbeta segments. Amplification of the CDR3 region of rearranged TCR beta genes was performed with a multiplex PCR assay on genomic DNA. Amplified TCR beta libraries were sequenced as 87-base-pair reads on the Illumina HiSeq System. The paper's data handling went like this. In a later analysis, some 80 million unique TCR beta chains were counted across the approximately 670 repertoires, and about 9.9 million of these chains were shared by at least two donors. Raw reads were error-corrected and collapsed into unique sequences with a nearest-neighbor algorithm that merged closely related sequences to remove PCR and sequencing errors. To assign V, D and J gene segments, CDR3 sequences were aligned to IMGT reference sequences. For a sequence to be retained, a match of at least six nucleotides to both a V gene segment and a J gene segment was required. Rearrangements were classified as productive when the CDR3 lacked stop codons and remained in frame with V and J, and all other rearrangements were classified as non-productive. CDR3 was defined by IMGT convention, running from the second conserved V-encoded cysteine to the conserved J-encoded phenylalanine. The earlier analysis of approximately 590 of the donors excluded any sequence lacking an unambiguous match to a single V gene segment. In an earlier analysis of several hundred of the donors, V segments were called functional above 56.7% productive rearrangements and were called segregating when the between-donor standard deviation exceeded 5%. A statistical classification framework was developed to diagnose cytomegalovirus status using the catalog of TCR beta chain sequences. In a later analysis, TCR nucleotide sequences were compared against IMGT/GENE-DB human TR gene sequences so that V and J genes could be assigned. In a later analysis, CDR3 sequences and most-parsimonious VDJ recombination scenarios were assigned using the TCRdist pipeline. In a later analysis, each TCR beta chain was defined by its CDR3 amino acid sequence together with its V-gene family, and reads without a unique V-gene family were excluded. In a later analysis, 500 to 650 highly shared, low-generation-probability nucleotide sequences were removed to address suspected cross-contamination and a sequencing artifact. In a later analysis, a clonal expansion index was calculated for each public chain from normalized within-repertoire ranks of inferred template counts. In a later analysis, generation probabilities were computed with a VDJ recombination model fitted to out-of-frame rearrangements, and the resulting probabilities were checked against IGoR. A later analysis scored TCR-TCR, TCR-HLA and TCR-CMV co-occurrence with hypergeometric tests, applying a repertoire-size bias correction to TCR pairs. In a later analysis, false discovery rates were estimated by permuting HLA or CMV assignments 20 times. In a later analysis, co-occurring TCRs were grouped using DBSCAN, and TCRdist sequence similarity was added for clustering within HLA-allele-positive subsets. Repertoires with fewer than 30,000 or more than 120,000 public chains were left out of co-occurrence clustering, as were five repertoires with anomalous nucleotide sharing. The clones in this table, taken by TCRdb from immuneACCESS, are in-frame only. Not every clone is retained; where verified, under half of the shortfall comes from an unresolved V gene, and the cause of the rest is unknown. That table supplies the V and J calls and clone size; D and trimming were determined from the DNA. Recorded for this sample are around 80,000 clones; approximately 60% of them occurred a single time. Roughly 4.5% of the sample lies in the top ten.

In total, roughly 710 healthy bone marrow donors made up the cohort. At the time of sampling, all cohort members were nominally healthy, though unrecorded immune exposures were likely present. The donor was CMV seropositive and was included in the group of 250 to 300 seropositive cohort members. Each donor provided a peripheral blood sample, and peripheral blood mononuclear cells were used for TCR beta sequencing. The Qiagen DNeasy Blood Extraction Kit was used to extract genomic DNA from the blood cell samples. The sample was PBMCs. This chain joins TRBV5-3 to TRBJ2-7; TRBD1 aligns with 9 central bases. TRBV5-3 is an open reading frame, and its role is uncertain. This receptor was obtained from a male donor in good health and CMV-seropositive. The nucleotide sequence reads TGTGCCAGAAGCGGGGACAGGGACACCTACGAGCAGTACTTC. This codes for CARSGDRDTYEQYF.